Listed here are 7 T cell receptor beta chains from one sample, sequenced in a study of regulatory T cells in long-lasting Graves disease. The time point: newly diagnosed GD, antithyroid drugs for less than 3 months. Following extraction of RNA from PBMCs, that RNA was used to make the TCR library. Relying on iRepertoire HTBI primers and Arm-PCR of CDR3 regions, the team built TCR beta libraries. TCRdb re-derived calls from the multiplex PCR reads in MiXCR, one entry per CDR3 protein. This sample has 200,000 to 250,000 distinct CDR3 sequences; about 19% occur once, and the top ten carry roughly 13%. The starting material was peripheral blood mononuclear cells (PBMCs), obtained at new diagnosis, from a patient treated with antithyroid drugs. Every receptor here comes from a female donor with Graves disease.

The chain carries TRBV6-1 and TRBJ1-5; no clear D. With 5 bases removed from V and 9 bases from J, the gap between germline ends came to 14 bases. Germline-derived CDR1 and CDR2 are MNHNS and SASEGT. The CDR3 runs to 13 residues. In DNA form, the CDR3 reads TGTGCCAGCAGTAGCATTTCCGTTGGGCCCCAGCATTTT. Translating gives CASSSISVGPQHF.

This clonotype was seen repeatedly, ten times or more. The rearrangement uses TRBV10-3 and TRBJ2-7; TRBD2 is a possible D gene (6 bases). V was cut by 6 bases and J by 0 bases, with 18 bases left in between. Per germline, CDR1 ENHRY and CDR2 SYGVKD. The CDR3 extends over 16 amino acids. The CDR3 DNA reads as TGTGCCATCAGCCCTCGGGGCGGGACCGCCTCCTACGAGCAGTACTTC. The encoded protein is CAISPRGGTASYEQYF.

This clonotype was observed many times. The CDR3, as DNA: TGTGCCAGCAGCTTGTCGACAGGGGAGCACTATGGCTACACCTTC. Translated, it gives CASSLSTGEHYGYTF. The rearrangement uses TRBV11-2 and TRBJ1-2; the match to TRBD1 covers 8 bases. The CDR3 runs to 15 residues. Per the germline V gene, CDR1 is SGHAT and CDR2 is FQNNGV. The ends lost 3 bases at V and 3 bases at J; junction bases unmatched: 6.

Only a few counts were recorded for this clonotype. The CDR3 DNA follows: TGTGCCAGCAGCCAAGATGAGCGGGAGGCCGGGGAGCTGTTTTTT. Translating gives CASSQDEREAGELFF. This rearrangement joins TRBV4-2 to TRBJ2-2, with 9 bases matching TRBD2. V was clipped by 0 bases and J by 6 bases; unmatched bases: 2. Germline V gives CDR1 LGHNA, CDR2 YNFKEQ. The CDR3 is made up of 15 amino acids.

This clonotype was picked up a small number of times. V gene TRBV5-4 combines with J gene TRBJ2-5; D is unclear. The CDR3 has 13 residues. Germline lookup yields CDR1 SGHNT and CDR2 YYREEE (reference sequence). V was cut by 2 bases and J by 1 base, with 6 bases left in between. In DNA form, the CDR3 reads TGTGCCAGCAGCTTAAACTCCCAAGAGACCCAGTACTTC. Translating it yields CASSLNSQETQYF.

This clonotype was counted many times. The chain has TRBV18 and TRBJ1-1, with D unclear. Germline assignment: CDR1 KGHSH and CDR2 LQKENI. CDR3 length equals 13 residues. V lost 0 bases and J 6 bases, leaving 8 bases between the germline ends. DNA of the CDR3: TGTGCCAGCTCACCACCGTCGACCCCTGAAGCTTTCTTT. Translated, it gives CASSPPSTPEAFF.

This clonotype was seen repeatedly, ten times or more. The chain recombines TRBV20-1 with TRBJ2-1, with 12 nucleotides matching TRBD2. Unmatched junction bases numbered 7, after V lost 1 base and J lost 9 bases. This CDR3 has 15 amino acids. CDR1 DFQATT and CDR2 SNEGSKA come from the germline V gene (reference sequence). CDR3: CSARGLAGGPGEQFF. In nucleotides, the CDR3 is TGCAGTGCTAGAGGTCTAGCGGGAGGGCCGGGTGAGCAGTTCTTC.